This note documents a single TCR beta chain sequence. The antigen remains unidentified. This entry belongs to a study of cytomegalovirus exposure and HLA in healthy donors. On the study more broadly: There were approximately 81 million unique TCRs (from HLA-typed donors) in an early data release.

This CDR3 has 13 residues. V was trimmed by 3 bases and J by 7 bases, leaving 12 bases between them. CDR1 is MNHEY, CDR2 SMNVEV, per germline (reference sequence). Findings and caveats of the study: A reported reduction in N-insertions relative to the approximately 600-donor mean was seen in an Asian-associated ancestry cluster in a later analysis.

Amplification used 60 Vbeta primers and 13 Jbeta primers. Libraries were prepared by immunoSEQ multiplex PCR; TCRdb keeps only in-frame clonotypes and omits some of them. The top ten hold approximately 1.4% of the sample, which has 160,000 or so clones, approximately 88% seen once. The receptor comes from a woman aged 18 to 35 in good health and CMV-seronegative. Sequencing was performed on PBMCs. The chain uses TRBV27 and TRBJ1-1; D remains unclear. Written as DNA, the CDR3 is TGTGCCAGCAGTTTTGCCGTATCGGGTGAAGCTTTCTTT. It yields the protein CASSFAVSGEAFF.